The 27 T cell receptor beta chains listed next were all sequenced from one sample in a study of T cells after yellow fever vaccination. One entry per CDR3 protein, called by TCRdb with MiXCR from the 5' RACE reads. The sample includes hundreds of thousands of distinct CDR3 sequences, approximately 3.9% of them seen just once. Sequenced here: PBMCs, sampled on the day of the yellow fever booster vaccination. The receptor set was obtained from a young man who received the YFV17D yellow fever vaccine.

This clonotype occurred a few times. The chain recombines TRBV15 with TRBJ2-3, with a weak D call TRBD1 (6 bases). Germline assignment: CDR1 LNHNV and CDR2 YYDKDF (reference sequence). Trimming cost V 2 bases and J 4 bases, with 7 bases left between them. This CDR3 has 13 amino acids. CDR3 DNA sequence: TGTGCCACCAGCAGACGACAGGCAGATACGCAGTATTTT. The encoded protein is CATSRRQADTQYF.

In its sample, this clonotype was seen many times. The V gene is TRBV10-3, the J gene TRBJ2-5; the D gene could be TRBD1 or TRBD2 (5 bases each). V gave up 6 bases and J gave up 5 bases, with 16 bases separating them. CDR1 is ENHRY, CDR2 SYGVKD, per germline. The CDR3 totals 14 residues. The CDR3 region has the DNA TGTGCCATCAGATTCGGGACGGCCTATGAGACCCAGTACTTC. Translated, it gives CAIRFGTAYETQYF.

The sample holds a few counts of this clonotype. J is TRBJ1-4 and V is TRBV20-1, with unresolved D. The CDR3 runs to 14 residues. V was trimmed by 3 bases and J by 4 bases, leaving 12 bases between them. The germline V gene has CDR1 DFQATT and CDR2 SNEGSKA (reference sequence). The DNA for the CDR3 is TGCAGTGCTAGCGTCCCAGATTATAATGAAAAACTGTTTTTT. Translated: CSASVPDYNEKLFF.

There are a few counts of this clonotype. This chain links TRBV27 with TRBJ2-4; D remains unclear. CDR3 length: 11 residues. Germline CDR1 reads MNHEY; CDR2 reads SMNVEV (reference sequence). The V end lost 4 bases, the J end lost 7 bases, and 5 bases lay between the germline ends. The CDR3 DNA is TGTGCCAGCAGTTCTAGTAACATTCAGTACTTC. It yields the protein CASSSSNIQYF.

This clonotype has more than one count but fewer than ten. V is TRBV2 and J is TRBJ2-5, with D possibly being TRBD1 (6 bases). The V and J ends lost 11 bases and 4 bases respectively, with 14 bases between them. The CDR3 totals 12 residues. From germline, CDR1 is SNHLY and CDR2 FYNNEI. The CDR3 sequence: CAARTALETQYF. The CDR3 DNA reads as TGTGCCGCCAGGACAGCCTTAGAGACCCAGTACTTC.

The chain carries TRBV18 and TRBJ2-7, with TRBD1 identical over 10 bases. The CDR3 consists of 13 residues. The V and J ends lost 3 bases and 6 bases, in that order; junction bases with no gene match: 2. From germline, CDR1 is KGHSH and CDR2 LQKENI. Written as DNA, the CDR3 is TGTGCCAGCTCACCTAGACAGGGGGCCGAGCAGTACGTC. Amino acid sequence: CASSPRQGAEQYV.

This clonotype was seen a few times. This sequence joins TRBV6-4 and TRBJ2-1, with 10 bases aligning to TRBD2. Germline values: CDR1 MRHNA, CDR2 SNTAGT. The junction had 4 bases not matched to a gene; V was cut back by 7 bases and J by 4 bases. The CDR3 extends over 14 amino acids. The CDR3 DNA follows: TGTGCCAGCATACTTAGCGGGGGGTACAATGAGCAGTTCTTC. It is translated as CASILSGGYNEQFF.

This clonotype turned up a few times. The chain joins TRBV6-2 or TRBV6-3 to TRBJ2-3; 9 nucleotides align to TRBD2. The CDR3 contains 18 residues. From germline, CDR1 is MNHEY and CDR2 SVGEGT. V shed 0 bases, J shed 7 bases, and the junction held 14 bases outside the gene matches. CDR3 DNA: TGTGCCAGCAGTTACTCGACGCACCAACTAGCGGGCTCTAATACGCAGTATTTT. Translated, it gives CASSYSTHQLAGSNTQYF.

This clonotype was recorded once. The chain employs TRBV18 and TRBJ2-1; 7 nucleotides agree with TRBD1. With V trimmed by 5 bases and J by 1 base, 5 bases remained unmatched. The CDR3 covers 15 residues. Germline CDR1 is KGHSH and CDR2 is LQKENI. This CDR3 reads CASSARQGSYNEQFF. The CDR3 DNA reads TGTGCCAGCTCAGCCCGACAGGGTTCCTACAATGAGCAGTTCTTC.

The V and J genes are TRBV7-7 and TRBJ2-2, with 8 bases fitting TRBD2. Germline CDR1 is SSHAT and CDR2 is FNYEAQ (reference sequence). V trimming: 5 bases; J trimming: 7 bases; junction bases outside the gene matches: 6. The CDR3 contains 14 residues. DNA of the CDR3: TGTGCCAGCAGCCCAGAGCGGGGGAACGGGGAGCTGTTTTTT. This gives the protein CASSPERGNGELFF.

Here the CDR3 DNA reads TGTGCCAGCAGCCCCCTGGTACAGGGTATGAACACTGAAGCTTTCTTT. Translated, it gives CASSPLVQGMNTEAFF. This sequence joins TRBV14 and TRBJ1-1; maybe TRBD1 (6 bases). The CDR3 runs 16 residues. Germline CDR1 reads SGHDN; CDR2 reads FVKESK. With 4 bases removed from V and 0 bases from J, the gap between germline ends came to 15 bases.

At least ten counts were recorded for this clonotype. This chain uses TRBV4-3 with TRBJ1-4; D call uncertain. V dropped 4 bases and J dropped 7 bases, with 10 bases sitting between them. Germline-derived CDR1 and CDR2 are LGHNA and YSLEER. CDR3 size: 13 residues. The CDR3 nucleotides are TGCGCCAGCAGCCGGCTCGGGCTTGAAAAACTGTTTTTT. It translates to CASSRLGLEKLFF.

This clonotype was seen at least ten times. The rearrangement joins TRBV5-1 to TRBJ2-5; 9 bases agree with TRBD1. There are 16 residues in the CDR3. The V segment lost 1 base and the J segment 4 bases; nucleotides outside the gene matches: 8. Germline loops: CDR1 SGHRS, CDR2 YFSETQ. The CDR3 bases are TGCGCCAGCAGCTTGTTTCTCGGGACAGGGCGAGAGACCCAGTACTTC. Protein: CASSLFLGTGRETQYF.

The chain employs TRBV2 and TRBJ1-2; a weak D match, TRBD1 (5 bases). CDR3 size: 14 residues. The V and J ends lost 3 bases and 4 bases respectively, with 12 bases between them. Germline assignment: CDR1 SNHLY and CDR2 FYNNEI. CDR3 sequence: CASSDVGTSYGYTF. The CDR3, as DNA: TGTGCCAGCAGTGATGTGGGGACCTCCTATGGCTACACCTTC.

DNA for the CDR3: TGCAGTGCTCCATACAGGGGGGGAATAGATACGCAGTATTTT. This codes for CSAPYRGGIDTQYF. J is TRBJ2-3 and V is TRBV20-1; TRBD1 might be the D (8 bases). CDR1 and CDR2 (germline): DFQATT, SNEGSKA (reference sequence). V lost 5 bases and J 5 bases, leaving 17 bases between the germline ends. The CDR3 runs 14 residues.

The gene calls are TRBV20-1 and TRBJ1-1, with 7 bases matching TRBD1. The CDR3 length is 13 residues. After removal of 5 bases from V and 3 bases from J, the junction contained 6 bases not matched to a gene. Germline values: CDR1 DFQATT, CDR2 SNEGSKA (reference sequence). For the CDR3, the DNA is TGCAGTGCTCCGACAGGGACTTACACTGAAGCTTTCTTT. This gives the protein CSAPTGTYTEAFF.

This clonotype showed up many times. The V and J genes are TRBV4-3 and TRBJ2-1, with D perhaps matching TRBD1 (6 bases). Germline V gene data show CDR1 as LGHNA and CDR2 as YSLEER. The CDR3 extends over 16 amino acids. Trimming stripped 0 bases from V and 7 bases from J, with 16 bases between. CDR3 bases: TGCGCCAGCAGCCAAGATTGGGGGCTGACCAAGAATGAGCAGTTCTTC. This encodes CASSQDWGLTKNEQFF.

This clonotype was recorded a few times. The CDR3 spells CASSVQPARIGNTIYF. For the CDR3, the DNA is TGCGCCAGCAGTGTACAACCCGCCCGGATTGGAAACACCATATATTTT. This chain uses TRBV10-2 with TRBJ1-3; D not resolved. Trimming took off 4 bases at V and 3 bases at J, with 16 bases between the two ends. This CDR3 contains 16 residues. Germline loops: CDR1 WSHSY, CDR2 SAAADI.

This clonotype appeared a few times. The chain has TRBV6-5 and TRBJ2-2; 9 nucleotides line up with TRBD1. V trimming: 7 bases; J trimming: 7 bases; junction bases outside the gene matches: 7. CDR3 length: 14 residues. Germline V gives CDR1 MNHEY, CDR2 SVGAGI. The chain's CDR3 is CASTWTGENGELFF. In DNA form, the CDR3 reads TGTGCCAGCACGTGGACAGGGGAGAACGGGGAGCTGTTTTTT.

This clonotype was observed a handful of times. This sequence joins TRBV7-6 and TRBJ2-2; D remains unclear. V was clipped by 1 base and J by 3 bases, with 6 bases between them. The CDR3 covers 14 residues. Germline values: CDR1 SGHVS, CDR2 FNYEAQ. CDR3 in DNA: TGTGCCAGCAGCTTAGGGGCCCACACCGGGGAGCTGTTTTTT. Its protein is CASSLGAHTGELFF.

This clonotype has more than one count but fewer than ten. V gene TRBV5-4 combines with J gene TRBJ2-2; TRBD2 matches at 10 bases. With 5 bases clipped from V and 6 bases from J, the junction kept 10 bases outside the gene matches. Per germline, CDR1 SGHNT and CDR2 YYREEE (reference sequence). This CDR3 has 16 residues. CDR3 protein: CASRRGSGGEAGELFF. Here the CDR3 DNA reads TGTGCCAGCAGACGGGGAAGCGGGGGGGAAGCCGGGGAGCTGTTTTTT.

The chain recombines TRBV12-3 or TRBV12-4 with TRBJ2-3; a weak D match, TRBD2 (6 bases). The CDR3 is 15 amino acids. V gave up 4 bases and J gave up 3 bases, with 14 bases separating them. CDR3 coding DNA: TGTGCCAGCAGTTCTGGACTATCTGGGACAGATACGCAGTATTTT. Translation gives CASSSGLSGTDTQYF.

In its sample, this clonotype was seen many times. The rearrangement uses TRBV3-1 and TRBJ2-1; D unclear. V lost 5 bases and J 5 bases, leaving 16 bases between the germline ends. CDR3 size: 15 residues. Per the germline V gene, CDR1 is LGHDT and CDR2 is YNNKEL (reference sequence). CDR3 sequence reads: CASSFRVGQDNEQFF. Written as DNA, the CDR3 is TGTGCCAGCAGCTTTAGGGTCGGGCAGGACAATGAGCAGTTCTTC.

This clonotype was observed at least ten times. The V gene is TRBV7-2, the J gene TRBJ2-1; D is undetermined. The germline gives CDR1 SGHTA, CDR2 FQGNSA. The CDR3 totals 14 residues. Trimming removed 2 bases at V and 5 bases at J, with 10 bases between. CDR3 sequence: CASSLMGGDNEQFF. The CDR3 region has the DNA TGTGCCAGCAGCTTAATGGGTGGGGACAATGAGCAGTTCTTC.

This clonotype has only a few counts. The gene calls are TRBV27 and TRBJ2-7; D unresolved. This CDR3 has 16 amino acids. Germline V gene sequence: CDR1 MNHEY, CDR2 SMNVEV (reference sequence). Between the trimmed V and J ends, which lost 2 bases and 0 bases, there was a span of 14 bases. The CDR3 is CASSLGLLQASYEQYF. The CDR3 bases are TGTGCCAGCAGTTTAGGTCTCTTACAAGCCTCCTACGAGCAGTACTTC.

The DNA for the CDR3 is TGTGCCAGCAGTTACCAAGCGGGGGTCACAGATACGCAGTATTTT. Amino acids: CASSYQAGVTDTQYF. This chain joins TRBV6-5 and TRBJ2-3; 8 positions agree with TRBD2. Trimming removed 2 bases from V and 2 bases from J; junction bases left unmatched: 3. The CDR3 contains 15 residues. Germline values: CDR1 MNHEY, CDR2 SVGAGI.

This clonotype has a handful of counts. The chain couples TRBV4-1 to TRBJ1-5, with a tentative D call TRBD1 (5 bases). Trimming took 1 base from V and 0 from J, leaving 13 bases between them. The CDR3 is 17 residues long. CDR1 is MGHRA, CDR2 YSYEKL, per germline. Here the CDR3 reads CASSQGLVTDSNQPQHF. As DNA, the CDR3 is TGCGCCAGCAGCCAAGGCCTTGTGACAGATAGCAATCAGCCCCAGCATTTT.